This T cell receptor (beta chain) appears in the sequencing data of a study of post-analysis software for immune sequencing data. Unique molecular identifiers featured in each of the TCR beta cDNA libraries. Out of about 0.9 to 10 million T cells, a few hundred thousand cDNA molecules were generated. TCRdb passed the PCR reads through MiXCR, listing each CDR3 protein once. The data contain hundreds of thousands of distinct CDR3 sequences, roughly 29% of them singletons. Overall study results and limits: In patients, roughly 5 TRBV segments were more frequent than in controls, with TRBV5-6, TRBV5-1 and TRBV20-1 among them. When compared against controls, multiple sclerosis patients showed significantly lower normalized Chao1 diversity.

The count of this clonotype is one. No antigen is known for it. Germline V gives CDR1 MNHNS, CDR2 SASEGT. Trimming took 4 bases from V and 4 from J; bases not matched to a gene: 5. The CDR3 has 14 residues. The sample was blood. The receptor was derived from a girl under 18 with multiple sclerosis. The rearrangement joins TRBV6-1 to TRBJ1-1; TRBD1 aligns across 8 bases. CDR3 loop: CASSVGQGTTEAFF. The CDR3 coding sequence is TGTGCCAGCAGTGTAGGACAGGGAACCACTGAAGCTTTCTTT.